These T cell receptor beta chains were read from a single sample in a study of OX40 agonist ivuxolimab in advanced cancers. TCRdb's table, derived via immunoSEQ multiplex PCR, lists solely in-frame clones and lacks some. The sample lists around 38,000 clones, about four fifths occurring once. The starting material was CD4+ or CD8+ T cells sorted from blood, obtained in a trial of the OX40 agonist ivuxolimab. The receptor source for this set is an adult with an advanced solid tumor such as melanoma, head and neck, liver or kidney cancer. Both conserved end residues are part of each CDR3. The D gene is left open where the match is weak. The listing skips clone size in some rows; elsewhere it reads once, few, many or a size class.

J: TRBJ2-2; D: NA; length: 16; V: TRBV11-2; size: NA; DNA: TGTGCCAGCAGCTTGACGGGGGCTCTGGACACCGGGGAGCTGTTTTTT; CDR3: CASSLTGALDTGELFF
J: TRBJ1-1; D: NA; length: 13; V: TRBV6-4; size: once; DNA: TGTGCCAGCAGTGCGACGGGGGGCACTGAAGCTTTCTTT; CDR3: CASSATGGTEAFF
J: TRBJ1-4; D: TRBD1; length: 12; V: TRBV6-6; size: NA; DNA: TGTGCCAGCAGGGGACAGGGAGGAAAACTGTTTTTT; CDR3: CASRGQGGKLFF
J: TRBJ2-7; D: NA; length: 14; V: TRBV5-1; size: NA; DNA: TGCGCCAGCAGCCCCGGGGGCGGCCGCGACGAGCAGTACTTC; CDR3: CASSPGGGRDEQYF
J: TRBJ2-5; D: NA; length: 13; V: TRBV11-2; size: NA; DNA: TGTGCCAGCAGCCTGACGCCGCAAGAGACCCAGTACTTC; CDR3: CASSLTPQETQYF
J: TRBJ2-2; D: NA; length: 14; V: TRBV5-1; size: large; DNA: TGCGCCAGCAGCTCCGGACGGAACACCGGGGAGCTGTTTTTT; CDR3: CASSSGRNTGELFF
J: TRBJ2-7; D: NA; length: 11; V: TRBV2; size: NA; DNA: TGTGCCAGCAGTGAAGTCTACGAGCAGTACTTC; CDR3: CASSEVYEQYF
J: TRBJ1-6; D: NA; length: 14; V: TRBV6-5; size: NA; DNA: TGTGCCAGCAGTTACAGGTCCTATAATTCACCCCTCCACTTT; CDR3: CASSYRSYNSPLHF
J: TRBJ1-2; D: NA; length: 13; V: TRBV11-2; size: NA; DNA: TGTGCCAGCAGCTTAGTTCCATGGAGTGGCTACACCTTC; CDR3: CASSLVPWSGYTF
J: TRBJ1-4; D: NA; length: 14; V: TRBV28; size: NA; DNA: TGTGCCAGCAGTACTCAGGGGTGGGAAGAAAAACTGTTTTTT; CDR3: CASSTQGWEEKLFF
J: TRBJ1-1; D: NA; length: 12; V: TRBV2; size: NA; DNA: TGTGCCAGCAGTGAAGACAGCCCCTCAGCTTTCTTT; CDR3: CASSEDSPSAFF
J: TRBJ2-2; D: NA; length: 14; V: TRBV5-4; size: NA; DNA: TGTGCCAGCAGCTTTGACACGTACACCGGGGAGCTGTTTTTT; CDR3: CASSFDTYTGELFF
J: TRBJ2-1; D: NA; length: 14; V: TRBV5-1; size: NA; DNA: TGCGCCAGCAGCTTGGGAGGGGACTACAATGAGCAGTTCTTC; CDR3: CASSLGGDYNEQFF
J: TRBJ2-2; D: TRBD1; length: 16; V: TRBV7-6; size: NA; DNA: TGTGCCAGCAGCTCAAGACAGGGAGTAAACACCGGGGAGCTGTTTTTT; CDR3: CASSSRQGVNTGELFF
J: TRBJ2-5; D: NA; length: 13; V: TRBV15; size: NA; DNA: TGTGCCACCAGCTCTGGGGGGAAAGAGACCCAGTACTTC; CDR3: CATSSGGKETQYF
J: TRBJ2-7; D: TRBD1; length: 14; V: TRBV5-1; size: NA; DNA: TGCGCCAGCAGACGACAGGGTGGGGACTACGAGCAGTACTTC; CDR3: CASRRQGGDYEQYF
J: TRBJ2-3; D: TRBD2; length: 17; V: TRBV28; size: few; DNA: TGTGCCAGCAGTTTATATACCTCAGCGGGGGGCACAGATACGCAGTATTTT; CDR3: CASSLYTSAGGTDTQYF
J: TRBJ1-6; D: NA; length: 15; V: TRBV5-4; size: NA; DNA: TGTGCCAGCAGTCGGAAAAGGGATTCAGGCTCACCCCTCCACTTT; CDR3: CASSRKRDSGSPLHF
J: TRBJ2-1; D: TRBD2; length: 16; V: TRBV5-6; size: once; DNA: TGTGCCAGCAGCTTGAGGCGACTAGCGATTGTGAATGAGCAGTTCTTC; CDR3: CASSLRRLAIVNEQFF
J: TRBJ1-2; D: TRBD1; length: 14; V: TRBV5-1; size: NA; DNA: TGCGCCAGCAGCTTGGACTACAGGGGCTTCGGCTACACCTTC; CDR3: CASSLDYRGFGYTF
J: TRBJ2-7; D: TRBD1; length: 13; V: TRBV28; size: few; DNA: TGTGCCAGCCGGGACAGGGGACCCTACGAGCAGTACTTC; CDR3: CASRDRGPYEQYF
J: TRBJ1-2; D: NA; length: 13; V: TRBV6-5; size: NA; DNA: TGTGCCAGCAGTTACTCGAAGACACATGGCTACACCTTC; CDR3: CASSYSKTHGYTF
J: TRBJ1-3; D: TRBD1; length: 17; V: TRBV7-6; size: NA; DNA: TGTGCCAGCAGCTTAGGCACGGGGACAGGGGGATTCAGCACCATATATTTT; CDR3: CASSLGTGTGGFSTIYF
J: TRBJ1-1; D: TRBD1; length: 11; V: TRBV20-1; size: few; DNA: TGCAGTGCTCAGGGGGCAGGTGAAGCTTTCTTT; CDR3: CSAQGAGEAFF
J: TRBJ2-7; D: NA; length: 14; V: TRBV5-1; size: few; DNA: TGCGCCAGCAGCTTGGACCGAGGGGGTTACGAGCAGTACTTC; CDR3: CASSLDRGGYEQYF
J: TRBJ1-5; D: NA; length: 17; V: TRBV2; size: NA; DNA: TGTGCCAGCAGTCGAAACCGGGACACCCCACGCCAGCAGACCCAGCATTTT; CDR3: CASSRNRDTPRQQTQHF
J: TRBJ2-2; D: NA; length: 12; V: TRBV2; size: NA; DNA: TGTGCCAGCAAGCCGAACACCGGGGAGCTGTTTTTT; CDR3: CASKPNTGELFF
J: TRBJ2-7; D: NA; length: 18; V: TRBV25-1; size: NA; DNA: TGTGCCAGCAGTGAAATTCCGCCGCGGAAGGGTGTTAGGTACGAGCAGTACTTC; CDR3: CASSEIPPRKGVRYEQYF
J: TRBJ2-7; D: NA; length: 13; V: TRBV28; size: NA; DNA: TGTGCCAGCAGTGGGGGGTCACCCTACGAGCAGTACTTC; CDR3: CASSGGSPYEQYF
J: TRBJ1-5; D: NA; length: 20; V: TRBV6-1; size: NA; DNA: TGTGCCAGCAGTGAAGCATACGGCGGTGGAGACCTTTATAGCAATCAGCCCCAGCATTTT; CDR3: CASSEAYGGGDLYSNQPQHF
J: TRBJ1-6; D: NA; length: 13; V: TRBV5-1; size: NA; DNA: TGCGCCAGCAGGGGGCAGGAAAATTCACCCCTCCACTTT; CDR3: CASRGQENSPLHF
J: TRBJ1-1; D: NA; length: 13; V: TRBV6-5; size: NA; DNA: TGTGCCAGCAGCCCCCGTTGGAACACTGAAGCTTTCTTT; CDR3: CASSPRWNTEAFF
J: TRBJ1-6; D: NA; length: 16; V: TRBV25-1; size: NA; DNA: TGTGCCAGCAGTGAATATGGGGGGACACAGGTTTCACCCCTCCACTTT; CDR3: CASSEYGGTQVSPLHF
J: TRBJ1-6; D: NA; length: 16; V: TRBV5-8; size: NA; DNA: TGTGCCAGCAGCTTGGATGGAACAGGGAGGAATTCACCCCTCCACTTT; CDR3: CASSLDGTGRNSPLHF
J: TRBJ2-1; D: NA; length: 15; V: TRBV29-1; size: NA; DNA: TGCAGCGTCCCAGACCCCCGGGCCGCCTACAATGAGCAGTTCTTC; CDR3: CSVPDPRAAYNEQFF
J: TRBJ1-2; D: NA; length: 15; V: TRBV6-6; size: NA; DNA: TGTGCCAGCACCTACCCCACAGGGATCAACTATGGCTACACCTTC; CDR3: CASTYPTGINYGYTF
J: TRBJ1-4; D: NA; length: 17; V: TRBV14; size: NA; DNA: TGTGCCAGCAGCCCCAAACGGGGGCTCACAACTAATGAAAAACTGTTTTTT; CDR3: CASSPKRGLTTNEKLFF
J: TRBJ1-6; D: NA; length: 12; V: TRBV6-5; size: NA; DNA: TGTGCCAGCAGCGGGGGGCGATCACCCCTCCACTTT; CDR3: CASSGGRSPLHF
J: TRBJ1-3; D: NA; length: 13; V: TRBV10-3; size: NA; DNA: TGTGCCATCCGGGGCCATCAAGAAAACACCATATATTTT; CDR3: CAIRGHQENTIYF
J: TRBJ1-1; D: NA; length: 16; V: TRBV6-1; size: NA; DNA: TGTGCCAGCAGTGAAGCCGGGGGACGCCCGCACACTGAAGCTTTCTTT; CDR3: CASSEAGGRPHTEAFF
J: TRBJ2-3; D: TRBD2; length: 19; V: TRBV14; size: NA; DNA: TGTGCCAGCAGCCCGCAAGTTCCTCTAGCGGGCTCTAGCACAGATACGCAGTATTTT; CDR3: CASSPQVPLAGSSTDTQYF
J: TRBJ2-3; D: NA; length: 15; V: TRBV4-1; size: NA; DNA: TGCGCCAGCAGCCAAGGCCCTTTAGACACAGATACGCAGTATTTT; CDR3: CASSQGPLDTDTQYF
J: TRBJ1-5; D: NA; length: 13; V: TRBV5-1; size: few; DNA: TGCGCCAGCAGCAAGGACGGGAATCAGCCCCAGCATTTT; CDR3: CASSKDGNQPQHF
J: TRBJ1-6; D: NA; length: 11; V: TRBV20-1; size: few; DNA: TGCAGTGCTAGAGATAGTTCACCCCTCCACTTT; CDR3: CSARDSSPLHF
J: TRBJ2-7; D: TRBD1; length: 18; V: TRBV25-1; size: NA; DNA: TGTGCCAGCAGTGCCACCTCTGGAAAGGACAGGTCTTCCTACGAGCAGTACTTC; CDR3: CASSATSGKDRSSYEQYF
J: TRBJ1-2; D: NA; length: 11; V: TRBV7-9; size: NA; DNA: TGTGCCAGCAGCAGACAAGGAGGCTACACCTTC; CDR3: CASSRQGGYTF
J: TRBJ2-4; D: NA; length: 15; V: TRBV19; size: NA; DNA: TGTGCCAGTAGAGGGACACTGACGGGTGAAAACATTCAGTACTTC; CDR3: CASRGTLTGENIQYF
J: TRBJ2-3; D: NA; length: 15; V: TRBV7-2; size: NA; DNA: TGTGCCAGCAGCTTAGGCGGGGTCCGGTCAGATACGCAGTATTTT; CDR3: CASSLGGVRSDTQYF
J: TRBJ2-3; D: NA; length: 16; V: TRBV5-4; size: few; DNA: TGTGCCAGCAGCTTCTTTCGGGTCTCACGCACAGATACGCAGTATTTT; CDR3: CASSFFRVSRTDTQYF
J: TRBJ2-3; D: NA; length: 16; V: TRBV18; size: NA; DNA: TGTGCCAGCTCACCAGGGACGGCCCTCTCCACAGATACGCAGTATTTT; CDR3: CASSPGTALSTDTQYF
J: TRBJ2-7; D: NA; length: 13; V: TRBV28; size: NA; DNA: TGTGCCAGCAACTCAGGGATGAATTACGAGCAGTACTTC; CDR3: CASNSGMNYEQYF
J: TRBJ2-4; D: NA; length: 13; V: TRBV7-8; size: NA; DNA: TGTGCCAGCTCCGGGCTAGCCAAAAACATTCAGTACTTC; CDR3: CASSGLAKNIQYF
J: TRBJ2-1; D: NA; length: 14; V: TRBV29-1; size: NA; DNA: TGCAGCGTTGGCGGATCCGCCGTATACAATGAGCAGTTCTTC; CDR3: CSVGGSAVYNEQFF
J: TRBJ1-4; D: TRBD1; length: 16; V: TRBV7-6; size: NA; DNA: TGTGCCAGCAGCTACAGGGGGCGAGGGCACCCTGAAAAACTGTTTTTT; CDR3: CASSYRGRGHPEKLFF
J: TRBJ2-3; D: TRBD2; length: 16; V: TRBV19; size: NA; DNA: TGTGCCAGTAGTCTTCGACTAGCAACCAACACAGATACGCAGTATTTT; CDR3: CASSLRLATNTDTQYF
J: TRBJ2-2; D: NA; length: 15; V: TRBV11-2; size: NA; DNA: TGTGCCAGCAGTAGGGGAGGACTGGGGACCGGGGAGCTGTTTTTT; CDR3: CASSRGGLGTGELFF
J: TRBJ1-1; D: NA; length: 13; V: TRBV7-7; size: NA; DNA: TGTGCCAGCAGCTTGACGGTGAACACTGAAGCTTTCTTT; CDR3: CASSLTVNTEAFF
J: TRBJ2-7; D: TRBD2; length: 17; V: TRBV10-3; size: NA; DNA: TGTGCCATCAGTGGAAATGGGACTAGCGGGAGGACCTACGAGCAGTACTTC; CDR3: CAISGNGTSGRTYEQYF